These 23 T cell receptor beta chains originate from one sample sequenced in a study of beta chain features in type 1 diabetes. The isolated RNA, all of it, was reverse transcribed, so expressed TCRB transcripts were what got sequenced. The assay was immunoSEQ multiplex PCR, and TCRdb's table has in-frame clones only and misses some. This table has around 140,000 clones, 9.5% to 10% appearing once. Source material: central memory CD4+ T cells from blood. The receptors stem from a woman in her thirties or forties in good health.

The chain joins TRBV5-5 to TRBJ1-6; 9 nucleotides match TRBD1. This CDR3 contains 14 residues. CDR1 is SGHKS, CDR2 YYEKEE, per germline (reference sequence). J gave up 10 bases and V 4 bases, and 6 bases lay outside the gene matches. The DNA of the CDR3 is TGTGCCAGCAGCCCAGGGACAGGGCGGTCACCCCTCCACTTT. Its protein is CASSPGTGRSPLHF.

This clone was observed a few times. The rearrangement links TRBV29-1 to TRBJ2-1; D may be TRBD1 (5 bases). This CDR3 region has 14 residues. With 1 base removed from V and 8 bases from J, the gap between germline ends came to 15 bases. Germline V gene sequence: CDR1 SQVTM, CDR2 ANQGSEA. The CDR3 DNA is TGCAGCGTTGAAGGTTGGGTGGCCAGGGATGAGCAGTTCTTC. It translates to CSVEGWVARDEQFF.

CDR3 residues: CSVDKGSNTEAFF. Here the CDR3 DNA reads TGCAGCGTTGATAAGGGGTCGAACACTGAAGCTTTCTTT. The rearrangement links TRBV29-1 to TRBJ1-1; D is possibly TRBD1 (5 bases). This CDR3 region has 13 residues. V was clipped by 3 bases and J by 1 base, with 9 bases between them. Germline values: CDR1 SQVTM, CDR2 ANQGSEA.

The chain employs TRBV18 and TRBJ2-1; TRBD2 agrees at 7 bases. Germline V gives CDR1 KGHSH, CDR2 LQKENI. J was trimmed by 9 bases and V by 3 bases; bases with no gene match: 5. The CDR3 totals 13 residues. The CDR3: CASSPTTSSEQFF. CDR3 coding DNA: TGTGCCAGCTCACCGACGACTAGCAGTGAGCAGTTCTTC.

The V call is TRBV4-3, the J call TRBJ2-5; D remains unclear. The DNA end favors TRBJ2-7, so the J call may be wrong. This CDR3 has 15 residues. Germline CDR1 reads LGHNA; CDR2 reads YSLEER. CDR3 residues: CASSRSLGSYYEQYF. CDR3 DNA: TGCGCCAGCAGCCGTAGTTTAGGTAGCTACTACGAGCAGTACTTC.

This clone has more than one count but fewer than ten. The V and J genes are TRBV6-6 and TRBJ2-7; D perhaps matches TRBD2 (5 bases). Germline-derived CDR1 and CDR2 are MNHNY and SVGAGI (reference sequence). Trimming shortened V by 4 bases and J by 1 base, and 11 bases separated the two germline ends. The CDR3 sequence is 14 residues long. The CDR3 loop is CASSLQRGSYEQYF. The CDR3 DNA reads TGTGCCAGCAGTTTACAACGGGGATCCTACGAGCAGTACTTC.

The J gene is TRBJ2-1, the V gene TRBV7-8, with 8 bases lining up with TRBD1. The CDR3 contains 16 residues. Germline V CDR1 and CDR2: SGHVS, FQNEAQ. The ends lost 7 bases at V and 7 bases at J; junction bases unmatched: 15. In nucleotides, the CDR3 is TGTGCCAGCAACAAAGCGCGGGACAGGAGTGTAAATGAGCAGTTCTTC. Amino acids: CASNKARDRSVNEQFF.

The V gene is TRBV5-4, the J gene TRBJ2-5; 9 nucleotides match TRBD2. This CDR3 has 15 residues. Trimming cost V 3 bases and J 3 bases; bases outside gene matches: 6. Per the germline V gene, CDR1 is SGHNT and CDR2 is YYREEE (reference sequence). The CDR3 region is CASSSRLADKETQYF. The DNA for the CDR3 is TGTGCCAGCAGCTCCCGACTAGCGGATAAAGAGACCCAGTACTTC.

This clone was seen more than once but under ten times. V is TRBV7-8 and J is TRBJ2-1; the D gene is possibly TRBD1 (5 bases). Germline V gene lookup returns CDR1 SGHVS and CDR2 FQNEAQ. Trimming cost V 4 bases and J 5 bases, with 12 bases left between them. CDR3 size: 14 residues. The CDR3 sequence: CASSSKGYDNEQFF. CDR3 DNA: TGTGCCAGCAGCTCCAAGGGGTACGACAATGAGCAGTTCTTC.

This clone was seen many times. The chain employs TRBV6-1 and TRBJ1-2, with TRBD1 as a possible D gene (5 bases). This CDR3 contains 13 residues. Germline loops: CDR1 MNHNS, CDR2 SASEGT. V gave up 10 bases and J gave up 2 bases, with 14 bases separating them. The CDR3 sequence is CATPRGANYGYTF. The CDR3 DNA reads TGTGCCACCCCCCGTGGGGCGAACTATGGCTACACCTTC.

The chain has TRBV9 and TRBJ2-7; perhaps TRBD2 as D (6 bases). This CDR3 has 16 amino acids. Trimming stripped 0 bases from V and 2 bases from J, with 15 bases between. The germline gives CDR1 SGDLS, CDR2 YYNGEE. As DNA, the CDR3 is TGTGCCAGCAGCGTAGGGCCCGGGGGTCTTACCTACGAGCAGTACTTC. Residues: CASSVGPGGLTYEQYF.

This clone was seen a handful of times. The chain uses TRBV10-1 and TRBJ2-3; D might be TRBD1 (8 bases). This CDR3 has 16 amino acids. The germline V gene encodes CDR1 WNHNN and CDR2 SYGVQD (reference sequence). Trimming pared 6 bases from V and 1 base from J, leaving 17 bases between. The CDR3 DNA follows: TGCGCCAGCAGCCCCGGACAGGGAGGGGGCACAGATACGCAGTATTTT. Encoded protein: CASSPGQGGGTDTQYF.

This clone has only a few counts. The V call is TRBV6-6, the J call TRBJ2-4; 10 nucleotides line up with TRBD2. The CDR3 is 15 residues long. Germline trimming cut 5 bases from V and 8 bases from J; bases unmatched to any gene: 9. Germline loops: CDR1 MNHNY, CDR2 SVGAGI (reference sequence). The CDR3 DNA is TGTGCCAGCAGTCGCGAGCGGGGGGGCGGGGACATTCAGTACTTC. It encodes CASSRERGGGDIQYF.

This clone has more than one count but fewer than ten. V and J are TRBV7-2 and TRBJ1-5; TRBD1 might be the D (5 bases). The CDR3 extends over 15 amino acids. V was clipped by 4 bases and J by 6 bases, with 16 bases between them. Germline V gene lookup returns CDR1 SGHTA and CDR2 FQGNSA. As DNA, the CDR3 is TGTGCCAGCAGCTCCGGGGGGATTGGGACTCAGCCCCAGCATTTT. Its protein product is CASSSGGIGTQPQHF.

This chain links TRBV19 with TRBJ1-2, with D perhaps matching TRBD1 (6 bases). The CDR3 contains 15 residues. The germline V gene has CDR1 LNHDA and CDR2 SQIVND (reference sequence). With 3 bases removed from V and 0 bases from J, the gap between germline ends came to 11 bases. CDR3 in amino acids: CASSMGATANYGYTF. CDR3 coding DNA: TGTGCCAGTAGTATGGGGGCCACCGCTAACTATGGCTACACCTTC. Drawing the rest from reference TRBV19 and TRBJ1-2, the complete variable domain is DGGITQSPKYLFRKEGQNVTLSCEQNLNHDAMYWYRQDPGQGLRLIYYSQIVNDFQKGDIAEGYSVSREKKESFPLTVTSAQKNPTAFYLCASSMGATANYGYTFGSGTRLTVV.

This clone has a count of ten or more. CDR3 residues: CATSRGGTAEETQYF. The CDR3 DNA reads TGTGCCACCAGCAGAGGCGGGACCGCCGAGGAGACCCAGTACTTC. V and J are TRBV15 and TRBJ2-5; the D gene is possibly TRBD2 (6 bases). Germline-derived CDR1 and CDR2 are LNHNV and YYDKDF (reference sequence). V dropped 1 base and J dropped 5 bases, with 14 bases sitting between them. The length of the CDR3 is 15 residues.

The chain is built from TRBV7-9 and TRBJ2-7; 11 nucleotides line up with TRBD2. This CDR3 is 14 amino acids long. The junction had 4 bases not matched to a gene; V was cut back by 6 bases and J by 3 bases. Germline CDR1 reads SEHNR; CDR2 reads FQNEAQ (reference sequence). The CDR3 protein is CASSRLAGNYEQYF. In DNA, the CDR3 is TGTGCCAGCAGTCGACTAGCGGGGAACTACGAGCAGTACTTC.

This clone was seen only a few times. The gene calls are TRBV5-1 and TRBJ2-1, with 11 positions matching TRBD2. The junction had 9 bases not matched to a gene; V was cut back by 4 bases and J by 6 bases. There are 16 residues in the CDR3. Germline CDR1 SGHRS, CDR2 YFSETQ. CDR3 sequence: CASSATGSGGVNEQFF. The CDR3 nucleotides are TGCGCCAGCAGCGCCACAGGTAGCGGGGGGGTCAATGAGCAGTTCTTC.

This clone was detected only a few times. The gene calls are TRBV7-9 and TRBJ2-2; no reliable D call. Germline assignment: CDR1 SEHNR and CDR2 FQNEAQ (reference sequence). V lost 5 bases and J 4 bases, leaving 14 bases between the germline ends. This CDR3 comprises 15 residues. In nucleotides, the CDR3 is TGTGCCAGCAGCCCCGGGTCTAGGCCCACCGGGGAGCTGTTTTTT. Its translation: CASSPGSRPTGELFF.

V usage is TRBV7-2 and J usage is TRBJ1-2, with D uncertain. Per germline, CDR1 SGHTA and CDR2 FQGNSA. V was trimmed by 5 bases and J by 6 bases, leaving 13 bases between them. The CDR3 consists of 13 residues. The CDR3 coding sequence is TGTGCCAGCAGCGTACGGGGTTGGGATGGCTACACCTTC. Residues: CASSVRGWDGYTF.

This clone has a handful of counts. V gene TRBV7-2 combines with J gene TRBJ1-2; tentative D call: TRBD1 (5 bases). V was clipped by 5 bases and J by 0 bases, with 16 bases between them. The CDR3 extends over 16 amino acids. Germline CDR1 is SGHTA and CDR2 is FQGNSA. The CDR3 reads CASSARLGGANYGYTF. The CDR3 region has the DNA TGTGCCAGCAGCGCCCGACTCGGGGGGGCTAACTATGGCTACACCTTC.

This clone was observed a handful of times. The CDR3 region is CASSPGAGVHNEQFF. The DNA for the CDR3 is TGCGCCAGCAGCCCTGGAGCAGGGGTCCACAATGAGCAGTTCTTC. The J gene is TRBJ2-1, the V gene TRBV5-1; a possible D gene is TRBD1 (6 bases). Per germline, CDR1 SGHRS and CDR2 YFSETQ. The CDR3 totals 15 residues. Trimming stripped 4 bases from V and 5 bases from J, with 16 bases between.

There are a few counts of this clone. The chain links TRBV5-1 to TRBJ2-7; 10 nucleotides align to TRBD1. The ends lost 4 bases at V and 0 bases at J; junction bases unmatched: 7. Germline-derived CDR1 and CDR2 are SGHRS and YFSETQ. The CDR3 consists of 16 residues. The CDR3 DNA reads TGCGCCAGCAGCCTGCTAGGGACAGGGGCCTCCTACGAGCAGTACTTC. The encoded protein is CASSLLGTGASYEQYF.